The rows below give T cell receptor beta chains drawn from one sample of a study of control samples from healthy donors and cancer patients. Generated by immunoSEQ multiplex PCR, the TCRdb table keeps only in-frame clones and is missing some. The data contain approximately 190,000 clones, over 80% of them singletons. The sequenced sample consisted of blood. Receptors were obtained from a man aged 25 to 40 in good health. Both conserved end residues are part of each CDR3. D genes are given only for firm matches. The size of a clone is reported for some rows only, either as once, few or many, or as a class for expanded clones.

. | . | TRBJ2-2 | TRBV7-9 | CASSLGRVLNTGELFF | TGTGCCAGCAGCCTAGGGCGGGTTTTAAACACCGGGGAGCTGTTTTTT
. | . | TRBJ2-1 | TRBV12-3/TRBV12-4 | CASKRLAYNEQFF | TGTGCCAGCAAGAGACTAGCCTACAATGAGCAGTTCTTC
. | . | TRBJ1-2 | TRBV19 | CASSPPGASNYGYTF | TGTGCCAGTAGCCCACCGGGAGCTTCTAACTATGGCTACACCTTC
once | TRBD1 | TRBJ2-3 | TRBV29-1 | CSGGMTGTAGDTQYF | TGCAGCGGGGGGATGACAGGGACCGCCGGAGATACGCAGTATTTT
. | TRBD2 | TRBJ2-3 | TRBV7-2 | CASSLAGTSGGGTDTQYF | TGTGCCAGCAGCTTAGCAGGGACTAGCGGGGGGGGCACAGATACGCAGTATTTT
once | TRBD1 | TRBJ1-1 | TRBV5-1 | CASSSGQGWFTEAFF | TGCGCCAGCAGCTCGGGACAGGGCTGGTTTACTGAAGCTTTCTTT
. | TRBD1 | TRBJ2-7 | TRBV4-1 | CASSPSGQGHYEQYF | TGCGCCAGCAGCCCATCGGGACAGGGTCACTACGAGCAGTACTTC
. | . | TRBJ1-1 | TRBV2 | CASTTGLSNTEAFF | TGTGCCAGCACTACCGGGTTAAGTAACACTGAAGCTTTCTTT
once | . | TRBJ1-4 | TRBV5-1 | CASSPGVAENEKLFF | TGCGCCAGCAGCCCGGGGGTAGCCGAGAATGAAAAACTGTTTTTT
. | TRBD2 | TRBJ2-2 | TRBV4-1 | CASSQDPGGRRELFF | TGCGCCAGCAGCCAAGATCCGGGGGGGCGCCGGGAGCTGTTTTTT
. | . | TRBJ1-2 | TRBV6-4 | CASSDSNAYGYTF | TGTGCCAGCAGTGACTCGAATGCTTATGGCTACACCTTC
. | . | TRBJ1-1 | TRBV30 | CAWSGQMNTEAFF | TGTGCCTGGAGCGGACAGATGAACACTGAAGCTTTCTTT
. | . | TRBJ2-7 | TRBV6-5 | CASSYSQVYEQYF | TGTGCCAGCAGTTACTCGCAAGTCTACGAGCAGTACTTC
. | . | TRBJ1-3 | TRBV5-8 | CASSLGQFSSGNTIYF | TGTGCCAGCAGCTTGGGACAGTTCTCCTCTGGAAACACCATATATTTT
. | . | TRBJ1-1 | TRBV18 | CASSPPGPNTEAFF | TGTGCCAGCTCACCACCGGGGCCGAACACTGAAGCTTTCTTT
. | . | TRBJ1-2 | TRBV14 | CASSQGPVYGYTF | TGTGCCAGCAGCCAAGGGCCTGTCTATGGCTACACCTTC
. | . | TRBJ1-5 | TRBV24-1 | CATSEDGNQPQHF | TGTGCCACCAGTGAGGACGGCAATCAGCCCCAGCATTTT
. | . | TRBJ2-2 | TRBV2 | CASSVIRGGTGELFF | TGTGCCAGCAGTGTAATACGTGGAGGCACCGGGGAGCTGTTTTTT
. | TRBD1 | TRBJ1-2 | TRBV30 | CAWRPGQGNYGYTF | TGTGCCTGGAGGCCGGGACAGGGGAACTATGGCTACACCTTC
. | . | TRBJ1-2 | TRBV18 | CASSRVQGDGYTF | TGTGCCAGCTCACGAGTACAGGGAGATGGCTACACCTTC
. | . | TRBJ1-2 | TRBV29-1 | CSVTQPGGGDYGYTF | TGCAGCGTGACCCAGCCGGGGGGGGGTGACTATGGCTACACCTTC
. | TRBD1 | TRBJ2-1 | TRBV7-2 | CASTKTGTGWNEQFF | TGTGCCAGCACTAAAACTGGGACAGGCTGGAATGAGCAGTTCTTC
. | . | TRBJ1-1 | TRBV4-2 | CASSTGNTEAFF | TGTGCCAGCAGTACCGGGAACACTGAAGCTTTCTTT
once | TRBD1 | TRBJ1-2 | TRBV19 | CASSIPHRGNNYGYTF | TGTGCCAGTAGTATCCCGCACAGGGGAAACAACTATGGCTACACCTTC
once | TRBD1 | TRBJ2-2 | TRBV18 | CASSPPQGETGELFF | TGTGCCAGCTCACCGCCACAGGGGGAGACCGGGGAGCTGTTTTTT
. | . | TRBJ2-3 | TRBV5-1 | CASSLAGTTSTDTQYF | TGCGCCAGCAGCTTGGCAGGGACGACGAGCACAGATACGCAGTATTTT
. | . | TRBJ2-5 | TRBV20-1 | CSAGVGETQYF | TGCAGTGCCGGGGTTGGGGAGACCCAGTACTTC
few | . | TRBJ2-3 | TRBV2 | CASSDGGFADTQYF | TGTGCCAGCAGTGATGGGGGTTTCGCAGATACGCAGTATTTT
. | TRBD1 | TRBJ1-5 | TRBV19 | CASSLNRGNSNQPQHF | TGTGCCAGTAGTCTGAACAGGGGAAATAGCAATCAGCCCCAGCATTTT
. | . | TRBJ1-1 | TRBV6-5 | CASSTGAQGTEAFF | TGTGCCAGCAGCACTGGGGCGCAGGGCACTGAAGCTTTCTTT
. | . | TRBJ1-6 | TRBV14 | CASSPVRGDNSPLHF | TGTGCCAGCAGCCCAGTTCGGGGAGATAATTCACCCCTCCACTTT
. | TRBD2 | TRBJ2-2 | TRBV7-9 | CASSSSPTSGGAGELFF | TGTGCCAGCAGCTCCTCCCCGACTAGCGGGGGGGCCGGGGAGCTGTTTTTT
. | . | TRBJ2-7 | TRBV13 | CASSLRVGPHEQYF | TGTGCCAGCAGCTTGAGAGTAGGACCCCACGAGCAGTACTTC
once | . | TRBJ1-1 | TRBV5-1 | CASSSLAGTSEAFF | TGCGCCAGCAGCTCCCTCGCCGGGACATCTGAAGCTTTCTTT
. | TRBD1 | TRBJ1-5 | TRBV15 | CATSRDFPGQGKIGDQPQHF | TGTGCCACCAGCAGAGATTTTCCGGGACAGGGGAAAATAGGGGATCAGCCCCAGCATTTT
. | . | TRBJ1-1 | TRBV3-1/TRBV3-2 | CASSQEAWSNTEAFF | TGTGCCAGCAGCCAAGAGGCCTGGTCGAACACTGAAGCTTTCTTT
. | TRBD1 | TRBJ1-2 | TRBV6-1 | CASSEFRDRARVDTF | TGTGCCAGCAGTGAATTTCGCGACAGGGCACGGGTCGACACCTTC
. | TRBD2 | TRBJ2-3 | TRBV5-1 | CASSLKTSGGDTQYF | TGCGCCAGCAGCTTGAAAACTAGCGGAGGAGATACGCAGTATTTT
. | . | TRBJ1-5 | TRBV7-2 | CASSSLDSSRQPQHF | TGTGCCAGCAGCTCTTTAGACAGCTCGAGGCAGCCCCAGCATTTT
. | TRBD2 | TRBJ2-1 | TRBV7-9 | CASSRGSGDPYNGQFF | TGTGCCAGCAGCCGGGGGAGCGGGGACCCTTACAATGGGCAGTTCTTC
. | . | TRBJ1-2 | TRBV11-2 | CASTSRQGPTNYGYTF | TGTGCCAGCACGTCTCGCCAAGGACCGACGAACTATGGCTACACCTTC
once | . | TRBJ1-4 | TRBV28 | CASSFSGATNEKLFF | TGTGCCAGCAGTTTCTCAGGTGCAACTAATGAAAAACTGTTTTTT
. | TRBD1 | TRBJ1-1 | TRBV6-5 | CASIRQGNTEAFF | TGTGCCAGCATTAGACAGGGTAACACTGAAGCTTTCTTT
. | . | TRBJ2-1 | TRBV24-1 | CATSDSGYNEQFF | TGTGCCACCAGTGATTCAGGCTACAATGAGCAGTTCTTC
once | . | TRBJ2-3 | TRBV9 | CASSVGPGMGPDTQYF | TGTGCCAGCAGCGTAGGGCCGGGGATGGGGCCAGATACGCAGTATTTT